These 9 T cell receptor beta chains share one sample of origin, sequenced in a study of blood T cell repertoires in COVID-19. Using immunoSEQ multiplex PCR, the repertoire was profiled, and TCRdb retains in-frame clones only, with some absent. The sample consists of 72,000 or so clones, about 81% of them appearing once. Source material: peripheral blood. Every receptor here comes from a human donor in a cohort sampled during active COVID-19.

V and J are TRBV12-3 or TRBV12-4 and TRBJ2-1, with TRBD2 matching 7 bases. The CDR3 sequence is 13 residues long. The V segment lost 4 bases and the J segment 4 bases; nucleotides outside the gene matches: 1. The DNA for the CDR3 is TGTGCCAGCAGTTGGCGGGAGTACAATGAGCAGTTCTTC. Translation: CASSWREYNEQFF.

This clone was seen just once. The CDR3 spells CASSQDIEEQYF. CDR3 nucleotides: TGTGCCAGCAGCCAAGATATAGAGGAACAGTACTTC. The chain carries TRBV3-1 (or the pseudogene TRBV3-2) and TRBJ2-7, with D unresolved. The V gene's germline CDR1 is LGHDT and CDR2 YNNKEL (reference sequence). Trimming took off 0 bases at V and 10 bases at J, with 10 bases between the two ends. CDR3 length: 12 residues.

The chain joins TRBV30 to TRBJ2-2; 10 bases line up with TRBD1. The trim removed 5 bases at V and 5 bases at J, leaving 8 bases unmatched. This CDR3 contains 15 residues. Germline V gene lookup returns CDR1 GTSNPN and CDR2 SVGIG (reference sequence). The DNA of the CDR3 is TGTGCCTGGGACGGGGGACAGGGGAAGACCGGGGAGCTGTTTTTT. Residues: CAWDGGQGKTGELFF.

The chain recombines TRBV24-1 with TRBJ1-2; 9 bases match TRBD1. CDR3 size: 15 residues. Germline-derived CDR1 and CDR2 are KGHDR and SFDVKD. With V trimmed by 2 bases and J by 8 bases, 8 bases remained unmatched. The CDR3 nucleotides are TGTGCCACCAGTGATTCAAAACAGGGGGCTGGGGGCTACACCTTC. Residues: CATSDSKQGAGGYTF.

This chain uses TRBV7-2 with TRBJ2-3; tentatively, D is TRBD2 (5 bases). In germline, CDR1 is SGHTA, CDR2 FQGNSA. The germline V and J ends were trimmed by 4 bases and 2 bases, with 19 bases remaining between them. The CDR3 spans 17 residues. CDR3 sequence: CASSSGRSRASTDTQYF. For the CDR3, the DNA is TGTGCCAGCAGCTCCGGAAGGTCGCGGGCCTCCACAGATACGCAGTATTTT.

J is TRBJ2-1 and V is TRBV29-1; D not resolved. The CDR3 covers 14 residues. V was trimmed by 4 bases and J by 0 bases, leaving 10 bases between them. CDR1 is SQVTM, CDR2 ANQGSEA, per germline. The CDR3 is CSVGVYRSYNEQFF. The DNA of the CDR3 is TGCAGCGTTGGAGTGTACCGCTCCTACAATGAGCAGTTCTTC.

This sequence joins TRBV28 and TRBJ2-1; 12 bases agree with TRBD2. V trimming: 2 bases; J trimming: 1 base; junction bases outside the gene matches: 6. This CDR3 has 18 residues. Per the germline V gene, CDR1 is MDHEN and CDR2 is SYDVKM. The CDR3 region has the DNA TGTGCCAGCAGTTTAGAACTAGCGGGAGGTTTTTCCTACAATGAGCAGTTCTTC. Protein sequence: CASSLELAGGFSYNEQFF. Combining the CDR3 with reference TRBV28 and TRBJ2-1 gives the whole variable domain DVKVTQSSRYLVKRTGEKVFLECVQDMDHENMFWYRQDPGLGLRLIYFSYDVKMKEKGDIPEGYSVSREKKERFSLILESASTNQTSMYLCASSLELAGGFSYNEQFFGPGTRLTVL.

The V gene is TRBV5-1, the J gene TRBJ2-3; tentative D call: TRBD1 (5 bases). CDR1 and CDR2 (germline): SGHRS, YFSETQ. The CDR3 is 14 amino acids. V lost 6 bases to trimming and J lost 4 bases, with 15 bases between them. The CDR3 is CASKQEDFPDTQYF. CDR3 in DNA: TGCGCCAGCAAACAGGAAGATTTCCCAGATACGCAGTATTTT. Supplemented by reference TRBV5-1 and TRBJ2-3, the full variable domain reads KAGVTQTPRYLIKTRGQQVTLSCSPISGHRSVSWYQQTPGQGLQFLFEYFSETQRNKGNFPGRFSGRQFSNSRSEMNVSTLELGDSALYLCASKQEDFPDTQYFGPGTRLTVL.

This rearrangement joins TRBV4-3 to TRBJ2-1, with 8 bases fitting TRBD2. The CDR3 is 17 amino acids. V gave up 0 bases and J gave up 7 bases; unmatched junction bases: 11. Germline loops: CDR1 LGHNA, CDR2 YSLEER. The CDR3: CASSQDRGGTSNNEQFF. The DNA of the CDR3 is TGCGCCAGCAGCCAAGATCGGGGGGGGACTAGTAATAATGAGCAGTTCTTC.